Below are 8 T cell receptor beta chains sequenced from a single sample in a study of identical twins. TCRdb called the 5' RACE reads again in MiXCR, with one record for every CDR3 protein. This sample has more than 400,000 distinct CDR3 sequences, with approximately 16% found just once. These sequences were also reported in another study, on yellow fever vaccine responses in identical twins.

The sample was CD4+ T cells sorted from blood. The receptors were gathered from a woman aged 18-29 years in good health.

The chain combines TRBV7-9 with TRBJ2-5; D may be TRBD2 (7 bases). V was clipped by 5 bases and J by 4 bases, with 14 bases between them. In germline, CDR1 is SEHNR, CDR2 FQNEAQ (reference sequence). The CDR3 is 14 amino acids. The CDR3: CASSIGGLGETQYF. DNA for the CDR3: TGTGCCAGCAGCATCGGGGGGCTCGGAGAGACCCAGTACTTC.

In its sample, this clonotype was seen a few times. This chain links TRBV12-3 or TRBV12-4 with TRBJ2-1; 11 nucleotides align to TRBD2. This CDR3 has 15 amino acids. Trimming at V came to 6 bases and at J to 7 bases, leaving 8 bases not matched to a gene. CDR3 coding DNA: TGTGCCAGCAGCCAGACTAGCGGGAAGGGTAATGAGCAGTTCTTC. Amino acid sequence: CASSQTSGKGNEQFF.

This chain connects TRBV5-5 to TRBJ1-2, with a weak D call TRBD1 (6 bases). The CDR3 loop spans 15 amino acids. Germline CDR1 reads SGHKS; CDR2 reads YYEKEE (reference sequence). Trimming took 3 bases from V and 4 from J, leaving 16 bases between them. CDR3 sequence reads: CASSSSLGAAYGYTF. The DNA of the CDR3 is TGTGCCAGCAGCTCCTCCTTGGGGGCAGCCTATGGCTACACCTTC.

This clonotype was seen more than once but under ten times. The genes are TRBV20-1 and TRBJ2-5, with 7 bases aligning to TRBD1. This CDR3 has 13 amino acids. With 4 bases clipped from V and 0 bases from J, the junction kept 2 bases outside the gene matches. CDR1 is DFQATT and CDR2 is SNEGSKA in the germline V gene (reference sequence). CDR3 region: CSATGQDQETQYF. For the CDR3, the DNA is TGCAGTGCTACAGGACAGGACCAAGAGACCCAGTACTTC.

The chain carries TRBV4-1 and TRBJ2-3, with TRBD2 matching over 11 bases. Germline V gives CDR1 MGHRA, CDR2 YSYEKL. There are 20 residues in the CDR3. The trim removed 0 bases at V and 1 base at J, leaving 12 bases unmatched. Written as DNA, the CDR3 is TGCGCCAGCAGCCAAGAAGTAGCGGGGGGGCCCGTGTCAGGCACAGATACGCAGTATTTT. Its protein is CASSQEVAGGPVSGTDTQYF.

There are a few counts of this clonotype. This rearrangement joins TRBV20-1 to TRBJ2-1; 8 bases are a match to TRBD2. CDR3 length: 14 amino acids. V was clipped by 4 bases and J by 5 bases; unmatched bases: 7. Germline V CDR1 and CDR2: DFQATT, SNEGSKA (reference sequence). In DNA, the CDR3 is TGCAGTGCTACCACTAGCGGCAAAAACAATGAGCAGTTCTTC. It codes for CSATTSGKNNEQFF.

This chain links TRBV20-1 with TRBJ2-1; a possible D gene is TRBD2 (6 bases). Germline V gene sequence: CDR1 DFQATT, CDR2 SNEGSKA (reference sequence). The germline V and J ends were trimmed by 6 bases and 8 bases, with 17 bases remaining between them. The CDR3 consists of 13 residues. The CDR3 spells CSAGLGGRDEQFF. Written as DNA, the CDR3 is TGCAGTGCCGGGTTGGGAGGCCGGGATGAGCAGTTCTTC.

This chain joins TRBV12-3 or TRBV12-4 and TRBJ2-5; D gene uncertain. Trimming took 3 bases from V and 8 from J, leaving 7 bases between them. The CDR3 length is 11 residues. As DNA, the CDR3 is TGTGCCAGCAGTTTCGGTATTACCCAGTACTTC. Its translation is CASSFGITQYF.